The 8 T cell receptor beta chains below come from one sample, sequenced in a study of T cell responses to AZD1222 COVID-19 vaccine. Sequencing used immunoSEQ multiplex PCR; TCRdb keeps in-frame clones, though not all of them. The table includes 130,000 to 150,000 clones, around nine tenths detected once. Sequenced here: peripheral blood, sampled on day 0 of MenACWY control vaccination. Source of these receptors: an adult in good health.

This clone has a handful of counts. The chain recombines TRBV10-3 with TRBJ1-2, with D perhaps matching TRBD1 (6 bases). Germline CDR1 is ENHRY and CDR2 is SYGVKD. With 6 bases removed from V and 4 bases from J, the gap between germline ends came to 12 bases. This CDR3 spans 13 amino acids. The CDR3 DNA reads as TGTGCCATCAGGGAAGGACAGTCCTATGGCTACACCTTC. Translation gives CAIREGQSYGYTF.

The gene calls are TRBV6-1 and TRBJ1-3; D remains unclear. V lost 4 bases and J lost 7, with 20 bases in between. This CDR3 contains 16 residues. Per germline, CDR1 MNHNS and CDR2 SASEGT. The CDR3 is CASSGFIASSGNTIYF. Written as DNA, the CDR3 is TGTGCCAGCAGTGGATTCATAGCTTCCTCGGGGAACACCATATATTTT.

V is TRBV5-8 and J is TRBJ2-5; tentative D call: TRBD2 (6 bases). Looked up from germline, CDR1 is SGHTS and CDR2 is YDEGEE. Trimming took off 8 bases at V and 2 bases at J, with 13 bases between the two ends. The CDR3 is made up of 13 amino acids. The CDR3: CASSLGGQETQYF. CDR3 bases: TGTGCCAGTTCCCTTGGGGGGCAAGAGACCCAGTACTTC.

This chain connects TRBV7-9 to TRBJ2-1, with 8 bases fitting TRBD1. This CDR3 contains 16 residues. CDR1 SEHNR and CDR2 FQNEAQ come from the germline V gene (reference sequence). J gave up 0 bases and V 6 bases, and 7 bases lay outside the gene matches. The CDR3 coding sequence is TGTGCCAGCAGTCGCGACAGGGGTGTCTCCTACAATGAGCAGTTCTTC. The encoded protein is CASSRDRGVSYNEQFF.

This clone showed up just once. This rearrangement joins TRBV4-1 to TRBJ1-3, with TRBD1 matching over 7 bases. The CDR3 runs to 18 residues. With 0 bases clipped from V and 0 bases from J, the junction kept 8 bases outside the gene matches. Looked up from germline, CDR1 is MGHRA and CDR2 is YSYEKL. CDR3 sequence (DNA): TGCGCCAGCAGCCAAGACTCATGGACAGGCAGCTCTGGAAACACCATATATTTT. Amino acid sequence: CASSQDSWTGSSGNTIYF.

This clone was detected only once. The rearrangement links TRBV18 to TRBJ1-1; D is perhaps TRBD1 (5 bases). Trimming took 0 bases from V and 5 from J, leaving 10 bases between them. From germline, CDR1 is KGHSH and CDR2 LQKENI. The CDR3 loop spans 14 amino acids. This CDR3 reads CASSPPGARTEAFF. CDR3 DNA: TGTGCCAGCTCACCACCAGGGGCGCGAACTGAAGCTTTCTTT.

V gene TRBV6-6 combines with J gene TRBJ1-2, with D perhaps matching TRBD1 (5 bases). CDR1 is MNHNY and CDR2 is SVGAGI in the germline V gene (reference sequence). V was clipped by 6 bases and J by 4 bases, with 9 bases between them. The CDR3 is 12 residues long. The CDR3, as DNA: TGTGCCAGCAGGACAGAATTCTATGGCTACACCTTC. It encodes CASRTEFYGYTF.

This clone was seen a single time. V and J are TRBV12-3 or TRBV12-4 and TRBJ2-7, with 7 bases matching TRBD2. The CDR3 spans 13 residues. V lost 3 bases to trimming and J lost 2 bases; unmatched junction nucleotides: 1. CDR3 sequence (DNA): TGTGCCAGCAGTTTTGGGACTACCTACGAGCAGTACTTC. Its protein product is CASSFGTTYEQYF.